What follows is one TCR beta chain and its context. Antigen specificity is unknown. This sample is drawn from a study of cytomegalovirus exposure and HLA in healthy donors. Study-wide results and caveats: Most of the TCR beta V segments (in an earlier analysis) were productive either about 87% or about 30% of the time. Upon later analysis, TCR association rates were observed to vary by HLA locus, being highest for DRB1 and lowest for HLA-C.

Amplification used 60 Vbeta primers and 13 Jbeta primers. Clones were read by immunoSEQ multiplex PCR, and TCRdb kept only the in-frame ones, dropping some. The table lists 170,000 or so clones, 86% of them singletons. Looked up from germline, CDR1 is MNHEY and CDR2 is SVGAGI. The length of the CDR3 is 14 residues. V lost 1 base and J lost 1; bases outside the gene matches: 1. The receptor was isolated from a woman aged 18-29 years in good health and CMV-seronegative. Material: PBMCs. This sequence joins TRBV6-5 and TRBJ2-7; 7 nucleotides match TRBD2. CDR3 sequence reads: CASSYWRGSYEQYF. CDR3 nucleotides: TGTGCCAGCAGTTACTGGCGGGGGTCCTACGAGCAGTACTTC.